Following are 7 T cell receptor beta chains from one sample sequenced in a study of identical twins. Each CDR3 protein gets one entry after TCRdb re-called the 5' RACE reads with MiXCR. The sample includes 1.5 million to 2 million distinct CDR3 sequences, around 33% of them seen just once. Sequencing was carried out using cord blood. Every receptor here comes from a newborn girl in good health.

The J gene is TRBJ2-1, the V gene TRBV4-1, with 7 bases matching TRBD1. Trimming removed 3 bases from V and 2 bases from J; junction bases left unmatched: 7. The germline gives CDR1 MGHRA, CDR2 YSYEKL. CDR3 length equals 16 residues. The CDR3 is CASSQTARGPYNEQFF. Written as DNA, the CDR3 is TGCGCCAGCAGCCAGACCGCTAGGGGGCCCTACAATGAGCAGTTCTTC.

The count of this clonotype is one. Germline is not matched at one junction end, which may reflect a read error. The CDR3 DNA follows: TGTGCCAGCAGCCAAGCCTTGACAGGCAAGATCAATCGGCCCCAGCATTTT. This codes for CASSQALTGKINRPQHF. The genes are TRBV3-1 and TRBJ1-5; D possibly corresponds to TRBD1 (6 bases). The CDR3 extends over 17 amino acids. The germline V gene has CDR1 LGHDT and CDR2 YNNKEL (reference sequence).

J is TRBJ2-3 and V is TRBV21-1; TRBD2, the table's D call, was not compared with the DNA. TRBV21-1 is a pseudogene segment. This CDR3 spans 16 amino acids. CDR3 DNA: TGTGCCAGCAGCACCAATAGCGGGGGGCCCACAGATACGCAGTATTTT. Translation: CASSTNSGGPTDTQYF.

The rearrangement uses TRBV20-1 and TRBJ2-7, with TRBD1 as a possible D gene (7 bases). Trimming shortened V by 2 bases and J by 4 bases, and 18 bases separated the two germline ends. Germline CDR1 is DFQATT and CDR2 is SNEGSKA (reference sequence). This CDR3 region has 15 residues. CDR3 amino acids: CSARRDDREEYEQYF. The CDR3 coding sequence is TGCAGTGCTAGAAGGGATGACAGGGAGGAATACGAGCAGTACTTC.

This clonotype was seen a few times. The chain links TRBV7-9 to TRBJ1-1; D unclear. The length of the CDR3 is 14 residues. V dropped 1 base and J dropped 3 bases, with 9 bases sitting between them. Germline loops: CDR1 SEHNR, CDR2 FQNEAQ (reference sequence). The CDR3 is CASSLGLSDTEAFF. The CDR3 DNA reads as TGTGCCAGCAGCTTAGGACTCTCTGACACTGAAGCTTTCTTT.

This clonotype was seen once. The chain links TRBV6-5 to TRBJ2-2; 10 positions agree with TRBD1. Germline V lookup: CDR1 MNHEY, CDR2 SVGAGI. J was trimmed by 5 bases and V by 0 bases; bases with no gene match: 3. This CDR3 spans 16 amino acids. The CDR3 spells CASSYSGQGITGELFF. CDR3 DNA: TGTGCCAGCAGTTACTCGGGACAGGGGATTACCGGGGAGCTGTTTTTT.

This clonotype came up a few times. DNA for the CDR3: TGTGCTAGCGCTCGGGACAGGTTCTATGGCTACACCTTC. It specifies CASARDRFYGYTF. The chain combines TRBV12-5 with TRBJ1-2; the match to TRBD1 covers 8 bases. CDR3 length: 13 amino acids. The germline V gene has CDR1 LGHNT and CDR2 FRNRAP. After removal of 9 bases from V and 4 bases from J, the junction contained 7 bases not matched to a gene.